The present T cell receptor beta chain was sequenced within a study of vaccination and CD4 T cells after COVID-19. Treatment defined: approximately 9-day PBMC culture with coronavirus spike peptide pools or control peptides (ViraFEST assay). The CDR3 runs to 12 residues. Trimming stripped 5 bases from V and 2 bases from J, with 6 bases between. Germline assignment: CDR1 SGHNT and CDR2 YENEEA. Scientists ran DNA taken from cultured CD4+ T cells through the Oncomine TCR Beta short-read assay for sequencing. TCRdb passed the PCR reads through MiXCR, listing each CDR3 protein once. The data hold around 8,000 distinct CDR3 sequences, with over 45% observed a single time. With respect to this clonotype: The antigen is unknown.

The chain links TRBV11-3 to TRBJ2-5; D remains ambiguous. This TCR came from a human donor who had recovered from COVID-19. The sample was CD4+ T cells from blood, cultured in vitro. The CDR3 reads CASSLQQETQYF. The CDR3, as DNA: TGTGCCAGCAGCCTACAGCAAGAGACCCAGTACTTC.